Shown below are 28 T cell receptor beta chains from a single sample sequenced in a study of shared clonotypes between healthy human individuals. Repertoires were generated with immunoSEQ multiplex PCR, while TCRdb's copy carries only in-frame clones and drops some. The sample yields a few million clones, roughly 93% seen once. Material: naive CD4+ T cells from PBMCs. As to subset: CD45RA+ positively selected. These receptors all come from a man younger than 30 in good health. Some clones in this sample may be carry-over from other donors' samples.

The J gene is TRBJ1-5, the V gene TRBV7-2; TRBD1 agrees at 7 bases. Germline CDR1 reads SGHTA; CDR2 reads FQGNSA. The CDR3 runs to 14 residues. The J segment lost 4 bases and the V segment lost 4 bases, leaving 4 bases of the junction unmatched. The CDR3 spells CASSSTGNNQPQHF. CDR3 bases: TGTGCCAGCAGCTCGACAGGGAATAATCAGCCCCAGCATTTT.

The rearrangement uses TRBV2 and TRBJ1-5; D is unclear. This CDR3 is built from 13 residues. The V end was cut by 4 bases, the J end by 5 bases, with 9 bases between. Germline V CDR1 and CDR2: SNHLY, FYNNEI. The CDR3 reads CASSVATDQPQHF. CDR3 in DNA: TGTGCCAGCAGTGTGGCAACCGATCAGCCCCAGCATTTT.

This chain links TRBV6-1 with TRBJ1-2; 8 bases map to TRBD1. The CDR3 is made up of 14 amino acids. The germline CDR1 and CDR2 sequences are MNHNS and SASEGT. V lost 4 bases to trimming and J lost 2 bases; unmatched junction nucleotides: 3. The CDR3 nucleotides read TGTGCCAGCAGTGCGGACAGGGCCAACTATGGCTACACCTTC. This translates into CASSADRANYGYTF.

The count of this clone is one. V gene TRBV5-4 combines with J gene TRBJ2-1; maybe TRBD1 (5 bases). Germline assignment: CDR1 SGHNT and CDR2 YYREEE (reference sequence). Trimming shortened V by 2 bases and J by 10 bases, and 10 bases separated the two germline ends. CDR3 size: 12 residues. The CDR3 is CASSFGQGEQFF. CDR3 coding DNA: TGTGCCAGCAGCTTTGGGCAGGGAGAGCAGTTCTTC.

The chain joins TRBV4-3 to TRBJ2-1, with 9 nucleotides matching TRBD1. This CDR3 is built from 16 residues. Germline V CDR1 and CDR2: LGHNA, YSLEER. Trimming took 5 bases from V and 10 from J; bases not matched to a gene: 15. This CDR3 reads CASSKTPGQGTPEQFF. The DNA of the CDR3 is TGCGCCAGCAGCAAAACCCCGGGACAGGGCACTCCAGAGCAGTTCTTC.

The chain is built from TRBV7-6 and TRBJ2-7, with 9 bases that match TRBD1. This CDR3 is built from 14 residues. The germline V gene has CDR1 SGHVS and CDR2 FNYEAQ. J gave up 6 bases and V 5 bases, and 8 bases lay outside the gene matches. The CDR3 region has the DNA TGTGCCAGCAGCCTGGGACAGGGAGAACGCGAGCAGTACTTC. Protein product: CASSLGQGEREQYF. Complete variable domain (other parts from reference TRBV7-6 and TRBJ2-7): GAGVSQSPRYKVTKRGQDVALRCDPISGHVSLYWYRQALGQGPEFLTYFNYEAQQDKSGLPNDRFSAERPEGSISTLTIQRTEQRDSAMYRCASSLGQGEREQYFGPGTRLTVT.

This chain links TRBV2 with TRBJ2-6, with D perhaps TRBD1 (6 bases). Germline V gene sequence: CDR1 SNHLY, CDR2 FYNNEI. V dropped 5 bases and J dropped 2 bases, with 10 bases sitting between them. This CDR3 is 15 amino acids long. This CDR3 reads CASSSQGAGANVLTF. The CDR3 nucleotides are TGTGCCAGCAGTTCACAGGGCGCTGGGGCCAACGTCCTGACTTTC.

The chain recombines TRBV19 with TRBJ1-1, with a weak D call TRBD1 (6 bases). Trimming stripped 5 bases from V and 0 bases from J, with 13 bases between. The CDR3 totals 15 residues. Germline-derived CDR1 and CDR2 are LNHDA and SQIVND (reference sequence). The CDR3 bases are TGTGCCAGTAGTTCCCGGGCAGGGGTGAACACTGAAGCTTTCTTT. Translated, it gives CASSSRAGVNTEAFF.

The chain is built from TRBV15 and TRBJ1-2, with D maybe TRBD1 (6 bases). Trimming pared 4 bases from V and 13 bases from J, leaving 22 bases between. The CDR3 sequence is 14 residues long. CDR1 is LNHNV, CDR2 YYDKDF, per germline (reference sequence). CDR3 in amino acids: CATSIRLGKGDGTF. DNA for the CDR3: TGTGCCACCAGCATCAGACTGGGGAAGGGGGATGGCACCTTC.

CDR3 sequence: CASSFKQGVTGELFF. The CDR3 DNA is TGTGCCAGCAGCTTTAAACAGGGGGTTACCGGGGAGCTGTTTTTT. The chain joins TRBV7-3 to TRBJ2-2, with 8 bases lining up with TRBD1. Germline assignment: CDR1 SGHTA and CDR2 FQGTGA. Trimming removed 3 bases from V and 5 bases from J; junction bases left unmatched: 5. The CDR3 has 15 amino acids.

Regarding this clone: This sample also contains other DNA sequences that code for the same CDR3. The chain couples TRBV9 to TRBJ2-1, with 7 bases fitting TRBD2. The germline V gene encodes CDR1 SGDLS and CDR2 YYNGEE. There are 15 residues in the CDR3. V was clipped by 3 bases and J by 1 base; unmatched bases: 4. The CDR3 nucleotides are TGTGCCAGCAGCGCGGGCGGGAGTTCCTACAATGAGCAGTTCTTC. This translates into CASSAGGSSYNEQFF.

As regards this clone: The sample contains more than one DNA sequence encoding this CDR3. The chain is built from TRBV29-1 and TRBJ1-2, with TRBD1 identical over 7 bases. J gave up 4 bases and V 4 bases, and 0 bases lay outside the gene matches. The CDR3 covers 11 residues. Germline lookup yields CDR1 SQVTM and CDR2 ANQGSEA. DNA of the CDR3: TGCAGCGTTGGGGACAGCTATGGCTACACCTTC. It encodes CSVGDSYGYTF.

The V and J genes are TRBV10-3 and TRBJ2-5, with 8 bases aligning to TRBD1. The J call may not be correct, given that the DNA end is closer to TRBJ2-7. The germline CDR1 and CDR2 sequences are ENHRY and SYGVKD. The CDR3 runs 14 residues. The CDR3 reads CAISELQGVYEQYF. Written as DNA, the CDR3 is TGTGCCATCAGTGAGCTACAGGGGGTATACGAGCAGTACTTC.

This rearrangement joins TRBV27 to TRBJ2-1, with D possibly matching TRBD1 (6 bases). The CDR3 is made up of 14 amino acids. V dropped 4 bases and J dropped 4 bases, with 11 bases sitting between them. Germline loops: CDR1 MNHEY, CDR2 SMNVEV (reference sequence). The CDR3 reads CASSSGQSYNEQFF. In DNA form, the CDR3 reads TGTGCCAGCAGTTCAGGACAGTCTTACAATGAGCAGTTCTTC.

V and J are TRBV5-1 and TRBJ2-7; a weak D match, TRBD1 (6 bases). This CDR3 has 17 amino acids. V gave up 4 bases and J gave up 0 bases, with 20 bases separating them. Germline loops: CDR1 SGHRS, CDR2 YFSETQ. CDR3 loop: CASSHTTGTTSSYEQYF. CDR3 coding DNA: TGCGCCAGCAGCCATACAACCGGGACAACCAGCTCCTACGAGCAGTACTTC.

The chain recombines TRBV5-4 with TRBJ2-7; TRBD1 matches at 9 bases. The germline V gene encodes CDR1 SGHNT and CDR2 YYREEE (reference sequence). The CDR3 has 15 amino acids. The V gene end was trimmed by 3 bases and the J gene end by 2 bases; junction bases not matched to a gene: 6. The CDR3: CASSSAGTGPYEQYF. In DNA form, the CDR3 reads TGTGCCAGCAGCTCGGCCGGGACAGGGCCCTACGAGCAGTACTTC.

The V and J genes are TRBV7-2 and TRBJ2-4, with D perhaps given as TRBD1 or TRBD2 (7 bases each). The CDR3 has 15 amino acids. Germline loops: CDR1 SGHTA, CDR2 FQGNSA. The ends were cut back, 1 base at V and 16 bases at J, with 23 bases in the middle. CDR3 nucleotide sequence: TGTGCCAGCAGCTTAGTTCTTGGTGGGGAGGGGGCCCAATACTTC. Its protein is CASSLVLGGEGAQYF.

Written as DNA, the CDR3 is TGTGCCAGCAAGGGGCGGGGGAACTACGAGCAGTACTTC. Its translation: CASKGRGNYEQYF. This rearrangement joins TRBV11-1 to TRBJ2-7; 7 bases fit TRBD2. The CDR3 has 13 residues. Germline lookup yields CDR1 SGHAT and CDR2 FQDESV (reference sequence). V gave up 7 bases and J gave up 3 bases; unmatched junction bases: 6.

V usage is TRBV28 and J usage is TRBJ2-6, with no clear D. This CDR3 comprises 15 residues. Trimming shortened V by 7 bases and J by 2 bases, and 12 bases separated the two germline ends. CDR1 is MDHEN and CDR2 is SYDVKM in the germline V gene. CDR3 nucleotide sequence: TGTGCCAGCACCCCGTCCAAACCTGGGGCCAACGTCCTGACTTTC. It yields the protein CASTPSKPGANVLTF. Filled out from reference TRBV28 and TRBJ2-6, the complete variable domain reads DVKVTQSSRYLVKRTGEKVFLECVQDMDHENMFWYRQDPGLGLRLIYFSYDVKMKEKGDIPEGYSVSREKKERFSLILESASTNQTSMYLCASTPSKPGANVLTFGAGSRLTVL.

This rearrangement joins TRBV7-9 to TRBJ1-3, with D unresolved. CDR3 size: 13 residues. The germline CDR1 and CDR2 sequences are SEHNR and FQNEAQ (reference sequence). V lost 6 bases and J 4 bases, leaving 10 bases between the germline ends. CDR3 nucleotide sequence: TGTGCCAGCAGGCCAACCCTCGGAAACACCATATATTTT. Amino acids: CASRPTLGNTIYF.

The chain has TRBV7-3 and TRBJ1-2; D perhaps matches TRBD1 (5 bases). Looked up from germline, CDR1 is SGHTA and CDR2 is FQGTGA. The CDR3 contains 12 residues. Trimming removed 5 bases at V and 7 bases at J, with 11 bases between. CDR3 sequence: CASSNKRGGYTF. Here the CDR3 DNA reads TGTGCCAGCAGCAATAAAAGGGGTGGCTACACCTTC.

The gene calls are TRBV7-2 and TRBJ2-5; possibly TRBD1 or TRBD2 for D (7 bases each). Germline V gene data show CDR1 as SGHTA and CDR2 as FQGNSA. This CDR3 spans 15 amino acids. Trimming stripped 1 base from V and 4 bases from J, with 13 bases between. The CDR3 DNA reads TGTGCCAGCAGCTTAGTCGGCAGGGGGGGAGAGACCCAGTACTTC. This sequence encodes CASSLVGRGGETQYF.

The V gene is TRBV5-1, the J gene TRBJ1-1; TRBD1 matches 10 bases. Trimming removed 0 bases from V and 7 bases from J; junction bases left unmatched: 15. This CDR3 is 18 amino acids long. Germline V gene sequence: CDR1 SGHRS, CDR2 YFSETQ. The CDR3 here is CASSLAGTGAAGGVEAFF. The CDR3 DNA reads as TGCGCCAGCAGCTTGGCCGGGACAGGGGCAGCAGGCGGGGTTGAAGCTTTCTTT.

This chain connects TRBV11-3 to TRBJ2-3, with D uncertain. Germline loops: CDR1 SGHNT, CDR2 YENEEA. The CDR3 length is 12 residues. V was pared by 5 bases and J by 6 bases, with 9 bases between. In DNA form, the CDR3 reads TGTGCCAGCAGCCGACCCTTCGATACGCAGTATTTT. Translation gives CASSRPFDTQYF.

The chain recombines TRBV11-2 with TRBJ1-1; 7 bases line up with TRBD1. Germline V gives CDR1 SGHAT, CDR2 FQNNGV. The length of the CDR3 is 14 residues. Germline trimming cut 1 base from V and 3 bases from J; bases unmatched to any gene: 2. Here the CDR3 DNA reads TGTGCCAGCAGCTTAGCACAGGGGTACACTGAAGCTTTCTTT. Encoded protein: CASSLAQGYTEAFF.

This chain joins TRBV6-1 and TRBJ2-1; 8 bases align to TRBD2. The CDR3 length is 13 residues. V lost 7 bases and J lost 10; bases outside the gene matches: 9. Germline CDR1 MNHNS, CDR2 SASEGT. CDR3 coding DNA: TGTGCCAGCAATTACATAACTAGCGGAGAGCAGTTCTTC. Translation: CASNYITSGEQFF.

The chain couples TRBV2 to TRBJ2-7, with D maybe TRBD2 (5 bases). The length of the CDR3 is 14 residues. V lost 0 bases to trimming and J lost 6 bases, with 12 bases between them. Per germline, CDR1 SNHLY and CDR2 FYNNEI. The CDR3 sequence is CASSEAQRVGEQYF. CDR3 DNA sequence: TGTGCCAGCAGTGAAGCGCAGAGGGTTGGCGAGCAGTACTTC. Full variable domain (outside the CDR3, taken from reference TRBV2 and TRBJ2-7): EPEVTQTPSHQVTQMGQEVILRCVPISNHLYFYWYRQILGQKVEFLVSFYNNEISEKSEIFDDQFSVERPDGSNFTLKIRSTKLEDSAMYFCASSEAQRVGEQYFGPGTRLTVT.

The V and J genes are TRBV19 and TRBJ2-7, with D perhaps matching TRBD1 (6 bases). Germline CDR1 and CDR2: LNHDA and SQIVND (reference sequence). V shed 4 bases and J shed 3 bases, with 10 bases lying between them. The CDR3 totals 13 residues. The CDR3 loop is CASSTGAGYEQYF. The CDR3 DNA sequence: TGTGCCAGTAGTACAGGGGCCGGCTACGAGCAGTACTTC.